The 11 T cell receptor beta chains reported below all come from one sample, sequenced in a study of shared clonotypes between healthy human individuals. Measured with immunoSEQ multiplex PCR; TCRdb has only the in-frame clones, and not every one. The sample lists some 1 million clones; about 75% were seen once. Material for sequencing was memory CD4+ T cells sorted from blood. Subset of the sample: CD45RA-negative fraction. All receptors derive from a man in his late teens or twenties in good health.

The chain combines TRBV5-1 with TRBJ1-1, with 11 bases fitting TRBD1. The V and J ends lost 1 base and 7 bases, in that order; junction bases with no gene match: 12. The CDR3 runs to 17 residues. CDR1 is SGHRS and CDR2 is YFSETQ in the germline V gene. The chain's CDR3 is CASSLRAWTGGAGEAFF. The CDR3, as DNA: TGCGCCAGCAGCTTGCGTGCTTGGACAGGGGGCGCGGGTGAAGCTTTCTTT.

The table lists this clone with a few counts. The chain recombines TRBV28 with TRBJ1-5; no definite D call. V lost 2 bases and J lost 3, with 11 bases in between. This CDR3 spans 15 amino acids. Germline V gives CDR1 MDHEN, CDR2 SYDVKM. The CDR3 region has the DNA TGTGCCAGCAGTTTAGTTCCCAGGCCCAATCAGCCCCAGCATTTT. As protein: CASSLVPRPNQPQHF.

The chain uses TRBV11-3 and TRBJ2-7, with 11 bases that match TRBD2. The V gene end was trimmed by 3 bases and the J gene end by 5 bases; junction bases not matched to a gene: 6. Looked up from germline, CDR1 is SGHNT and CDR2 is YENEEA. This CDR3 contains 15 residues. Written as DNA, the CDR3 is TGTGCCAGCAGCTTTGGGACTAGCGGTTCGGACGAGCAGTACTTC. This sequence encodes CASSFGTSGSDEQYF. Full variable domain (remainder filled in from reference TRBV11-3 and TRBJ2-7): EAGVVQSPRYKIIEKKQPVAFWCNPISGHNTLYWYLQNLGQGPELLIRYENEEAVDDSQLPKDRFSAERLKGVDSTLKIQPAELGDSAVYLCASSFGTSGSDEQYFGPGTRLTVT.

V is TRBV28 and J is TRBJ1-1, with D perhaps TRBD1 (5 bases). Germline lookup yields CDR1 MDHEN and CDR2 SYDVKM. This CDR3 has 14 residues. The V and J ends lost 2 bases and 0 bases respectively, with 7 bases between them. The CDR3 spells CASSLGGMNTEAFF. CDR3 in DNA: TGTGCCAGCAGTTTAGGGGGGATGAACACTGAAGCTTTCTTT.

This clone was recorded a few times. In DNA form, the CDR3 reads TGCGCCAGCAGCTTAATGGCGGGGGACGTCGAGCAGTACTTC. Residues: CASSLMAGDVEQYF. The chain uses TRBV5-1 and TRBJ2-7, with TRBD2 matching 7 bases. The CDR3 length is 14 residues. The V segment lost 2 bases and the J segment 6 bases; nucleotides outside the gene matches: 8. CDR1 SGHRS and CDR2 YFSETQ come from the germline V gene.

The chain joins TRBV6-5 to TRBJ2-7; 10 positions agree with TRBD2. The CDR3 length is 15 residues. Germline CDR1 reads MNHEY; CDR2 reads SVGAGI. V dropped 6 bases and J dropped 2; count of bases not matched to a gene: 7. CDR3 sequence reads: CASSREAGGPYEQYF. In nucleotides, the CDR3 is TGTGCCAGCAGCCGAGAAGCGGGAGGGCCCTACGAGCAGTACTTC.

This clone was counted a few times. The V and J genes are TRBV5-1 and TRBJ1-1; no firm D call. This CDR3 has 13 residues. CDR1 and CDR2 (germline): SGHRS, YFSETQ. Trimming stripped 2 bases from V and 1 base from J, with 6 bases between. The CDR3 sequence is CASSFSWNTEAFF. The CDR3 DNA sequence: TGCGCCAGCAGCTTCAGCTGGAACACTGAAGCTTTCTTT.

This clone was recorded a few times. V gene TRBV10-2 combines with J gene TRBJ2-1; 7 bases are a match to TRBD1. Germline CDR1 is WSHSY and CDR2 is SAAADI. The CDR3 loop spans 15 amino acids. The J segment lost 0 bases and the V segment lost 9 bases, leaving 8 bases of the junction unmatched. The CDR3 DNA is TGCGCCAGTACGGGACAGCGGAGCTCCTACAATGAGCAGTTCTTC. This encodes CASTGQRSSYNEQFF.

Points on this clone: Just one base apart from a much larger clone, this may be a read error. Other DNA sequences of this sample code for an identical CDR3. J is TRBJ2-5 and V is TRBV30; D ambiguous. Germline V gene lookup returns CDR1 GTSNPN and CDR2 SVGIG (reference sequence). There are 11 residues in the CDR3. The V and J ends lost 1 base and 5 bases respectively, with 5 bases between them. The chain's CDR3 is CAWSGGETQYF. The DNA of the CDR3 is TGTGCCTGGAGTGGTGGCGAGACCCAGTACTTC.

The chain recombines TRBV5-1 with TRBJ2-7; D unclear. The CDR3 is 14 residues long. V lost 0 bases, J lost 1 base, and 8 bases lay in between. Germline V gene data show CDR1 as SGHRS and CDR2 as YFSETQ. CDR3 in amino acids: CASSLAPSSYEQYF. The CDR3 DNA follows: TGCGCCAGCAGCTTGGCTCCCAGTTCCTACGAGCAGTACTTC.

This clone has more than one count but fewer than ten. The V and J genes are TRBV29-1 and TRBJ1-1; D remains ambiguous. With 6 bases removed from V and 0 bases from J, the gap between germline ends came to 14 bases. Germline lookup yields CDR1 SQVTM and CDR2 ANQGSEA. The CDR3 has 14 amino acids. The CDR3 coding sequence is TGCAGCGTCAAACCGACGACGGTGAACACTGAAGCTTTCTTT. As protein: CSVKPTTVNTEAFF.